This T cell receptor (beta chain) was found in a study of cytomegalovirus exposure and HLA in healthy donors. Germline loops: CDR1 GTSNPN, CDR2 SVGIG (reference sequence). CDR3 length: 15 residues. V shed 2 bases and J 5 bases; nucleotides not matched to a gene: 7. With 60 Vbeta and 13 Jbeta primers, the PCR was carried out. This table comes from immunoSEQ multiplex PCR, and its TCRdb copy is limited to in-frame clones, with some not included. The sample contains about 110,000 clones, over 60% of which appear only once. The study, taken as a whole, reports: As a later analysis revealed, the rate of TCR association differed by HLA locus, with DRB1 most and HLA-C fewest. V- and J-gene trimming in TCR beta was tied to a missense DCLRE1C variant by an analysis performed later. Later on, an analysis tied some 17,000 TCR beta sequences to HLA alleles at 0.05 false discovery rate.

In the case of this clone: Its cognate antigen is unknown.

The sequenced sample consisted of PBMCs. This rearrangement joins TRBV30 to TRBJ2-5; 11 nucleotides align to TRBD2. This clonotype was obtained from a female donor in good health and CMV-seropositive. Here the CDR3 DNA reads TGTGCCTGGAGTCCCCGGCCTAGCGGGGGGGAGACCCAGTACTTC. It codes for CAWSPRPSGGETQYF.